This record covers a single TCR beta chain. Exclusion criteria comprised other autoimmune diseases, uncontrolled infections, pregnancy or lactation in patients. The sample originates from a study of Graves' ophthalmopathy and Graves' hyperthyroidism. V was shortened by 2 bases and J by 4 bases, with 8 bases between the two germline ends. The CDR3 extends over 13 amino acids. Germline V gene lookup returns CDR1 KGHSH and CDR2 LQKENI. Investigators amplified TCR beta CDR3 regions from RNA transcripts. Second-round multiplex PCR followed a first-round RT-PCR using HTBI primers. Using its own MiXCR run on the multiplex PCR reads, TCRdb lists one record per CDR3 protein. The table has about 480,000 distinct CDR3 sequences, 14% seen once.

Input material: blood. The chain joins TRBV18 to TRBJ1-1; the D gene is possibly TRBD1 (5 bases). The source of this sequence is a woman in her thirties with Graves' ophthalmopathy. The CDR3: CASSPGGSTEAFF. The CDR3, as DNA: TGTGCCAGCTCACCAGGGGGGAGCACTGAAGCTTTCTTT. The complete variable domain, with remaining parts taken from reference TRBV18 and TRBJ1-1, reads NAGVMQNPRHLVRRRGQEARLRCSPMKGHSHVYWYRQLPEEGLKFMVYLQKENIIDESGMPKERFSAEFPKEGPSILRIQQVVRGDSAAYFCASSPGGSTEAFFGQGTRLTVV.